Listed below are T cell receptor beta chains from one sample, sequenced in a study of cytomegalovirus exposure and HLA in healthy donors. Sequenced by immunoSEQ multiplex PCR; TCRdb stores in-frame clones only, minus some. Among approximately 190,000 clones, around 82% were seen once, and the ten largest hold about 1.8%. The sequenced sample was PBMCs. The origin of the receptors is a middle-aged man in good health and CMV-seropositive. Both conserved end residues are part of each CDR3. The D gene is left open where the match is weak. Part of the rows lack a size; the others show once, few, many or a class for expanded clones.

DNA	CDR3	D	V	J	size
TGTGCCAGCAGTAGCGACCACGAGCAGTACTTC	CASSSDHEQYF	NA	TRBV5-4	TRBJ2-7	few
TGCGCCAGCAGCTTGGGCCTTAGGCAGGGGGAGATCTATGGCTACACCTTC	CASSLGLRQGEIYGYTF	TRBD1	TRBV5-1	TRBJ1-2	NA
TGTGCCAGTAGAAGCCGATCCTACAATGAGCAGTTCTTC	CASRSRSYNEQFF	NA	TRBV19	TRBJ2-1	NA
TGTGCCTGGAGTGTTCAGGGGCCCCGGGGCTACACCTTC	CAWSVQGPRGYTF	NA	TRBV30	TRBJ1-2	NA
TGTGCCAGCATTAAGCGGGGGTACAATCAGCCCCAGCATTTT	CASIKRGYNQPQHF	NA	TRBV28	TRBJ1-5	NA
TGTGCCAGCAGCTTATTTAGGGGGAGCACAGATACGCAGTATTTT	CASSLFRGSTDTQYF	NA	TRBV7-9	TRBJ2-3	NA
TGTGCCAGCAGTTCCATACAGGGTCGACTCCGTCCGGGGCAGTACTTC	CASSSIQGRLRPGQYF	NA	TRBV27	TRBJ2-7	once
TGTGCCAGCAGCTTAGAAGCCCTGTCCACCGAGCAGTACTTC	CASSLEALSTEQYF	NA	TRBV7-2	TRBJ2-7	NA
TGTGCCAGCAGTTTAGAAGCGGGGGGGAACACCGGGGAGCTGTTTTTT	CASSLEAGGNTGELFF	TRBD2	TRBV6-5	TRBJ2-2	NA
TGTGCCAGCAATGCCGGGACAGGGGGCTCGGGTGGCTACACCTTC	CASNAGTGGSGGYTF	TRBD1	TRBV28	TRBJ1-2	NA
TGCGCCAGCAGCCAGACAGAAAACTCCTACGAGCAGTACTTC	CASSQTENSYEQYF	NA	TRBV4-1	TRBJ2-7	NA
TGCGCCAGCAGTGAGTCGCGGACAGGGCTCTACGAGCAGTACTTC	CASSESRTGLYEQYF	TRBD1	TRBV10-1	TRBJ2-7	NA
TGTGCCAGCAGTCGGACGGGGAGCTCCTACGAGCAGTACTTC	CASSRTGSSYEQYF	NA	TRBV9	TRBJ2-7	NA
TGTGCCAGCAGCGTCGGGGGGAAAAGAGCTTTCTTT	CASSVGGKRAFF	NA	TRBV9	TRBJ1-1	NA
TGTGCCAGCAGCCCAAGGGGGTATGAGACCCAGTACTTC	CASSPRGYETQYF	NA	TRBV9	TRBJ2-5	NA
TGTGCCAGTAGTCCACCTCCGACTAGCGGGAGCTGGGTGCATGAGCAGTTCTTC	CASSPPPTSGSWVHEQFF	TRBD2	TRBV19	TRBJ2-1	NA
TGTGCCAGCAGCTTAGGTTGGAGCCAAGAGACCCAGTACTTC	CASSLGWSQETQYF	NA	TRBV7-8	TRBJ2-5	NA
TGTGCCAGTAGTACCATACAGGGTGGCGAGCAGTACTTC	CASSTIQGGEQYF	NA	TRBV19	TRBJ2-7	NA
TGTGCCAGCAGTGATACGGGACAAGGAAACATTCAGTACTTC	CASSDTGQGNIQYF	NA	TRBV2	TRBJ2-4	NA
TGTGCCAGCAGCCAGACAACTAGAAGCCATGAGCAGTTCTTC	CASSQTTRSHEQFF	NA	TRBV13	TRBJ2-1	NA
TGTGCCAGCAGCCGTACACAGATCTACGAGCAGTACTTC	CASSRTQIYEQYF	NA	TRBV6-6	TRBJ2-7	NA
TGCGCCAGCATCAGAACGGGACTAGCGGGAGGAACCACCGGGGAGCTGTTTTTT	CASIRTGLAGGTTGELFF	TRBD2	TRBV5-1	TRBJ2-2	NA
TGTGCCAGCAGCGGAAGACTAGCGGGAGAAAACACCGGGGAGCTGTTTTTT	CASSGRLAGENTGELFF	TRBD2	TRBV5-4	TRBJ2-2	NA
TGTGCTAGTGGTCTATGGTCCTCTGGAAACACCATATATTTT	CASGLWSSGNTIYF	NA	TRBV12-5	TRBJ1-3	NA
TGTGCCAGCAGGCCGGGACTAGCGGGAGTCGAGCAGTTCTTC	CASRPGLAGVEQFF	TRBD2	TRBV28	TRBJ2-1	NA
TGTGCCAGCAGCTTAGGACTAGCGGGGGATGAGCAGTTCTTC	CASSLGLAGDEQFF	TRBD2	TRBV7-2	TRBJ2-1	few
TGCAGCGTTAAAGGGGGCTCCCCCTTTTACAATGAGCAGTTCTTC	CSVKGGSPFYNEQFF	TRBD1	TRBV29-1	TRBJ2-1	NA
TGTGCCAGCAGTTACTCTAGGGGCGCCTCCTACGAGCAGTACTTC	CASSYSRGASYEQYF	NA	TRBV6-5	TRBJ2-7	NA
TGCGCCAGTAGAGCGTTGGAGACCCAGTACTTC	CASRALETQYF	NA	TRBV5-1	TRBJ2-5	NA